This T cell receptor (beta chain) was obtained from a study of blood T cell repertoires in COVID-19. Study background: COVID-19 samples from acute and convalescent phases originated in the United States, Italy and Spain. In each case, the material was cDNA or gDNA derived from T cells, B-cell-depleted T cells, or PBMCs.

Germline assignment: CDR1 GTSNPN and CDR2 SVGIG (reference sequence). V lost 7 bases to trimming and J lost 0 bases, with 16 bases between them. The CDR3 is 15 amino acids. In the original workflow: The authors estimated nucleated cell counts from reference gene primer amplification. Only in-frame clones appear in the TCRdb table, and some are missing; sequencing was by immunoSEQ multiplex PCR. Clone size and the V and J calls come from that table; the DNA yielded D and trimming. The table has roughly 120,000 clones, approximately 91% seen once; the top ten hold over 6.5%. The TCR originated in a woman aged 70-85 years who had recovered from COVID-19. The material sequenced was peripheral blood. This chain joins TRBV30 and TRBJ1-3; tentatively, D is TRBD1 (6 bases). The CDR3 region is CAFSRDINSGNTIYF. The DNA for the CDR3 is TGTGCCTTCTCTCGGGACATTAACTCTGGAAACACCATATATTTT.